Following are 22 T cell receptor beta chains from one sample sequenced in a study of T cell responses to AZD1222 COVID-19 vaccine. This table comes from immunoSEQ multiplex PCR, and its TCRdb copy is limited to in-frame clones, with some not included. The sample has about 110,000 clones; about 85% are singletons. Sample: peripheral blood, taken 28 days after the second AZD1222 dose. The source of these receptors is an adult who received the AZD1222 COVID-19 vaccine.

This rearrangement joins TRBV9 to TRBJ2-3; the D is unclear. The length of the CDR3 is 15 residues. The V gene lost 0 bases and the J gene lost 3 bases, with 11 bases spanning the gap. Germline lookup yields CDR1 SGDLS and CDR2 YYNGEE. The CDR3 region is CASSVGSGWTDTQYF. CDR3 DNA sequence: TGTGCCAGCAGCGTAGGTTCGGGTTGGACAGATACGCAGTATTTT. The full variable domain, in which reference TRBV9 and TRBJ2-3 provide the parts outside the CDR3, is DSGVTQTPKHLITATGQRVTLRCSPRSGDLSVYWYQQSLDQGLQFLIQYYNGEERAKGNILERFSAQQFPDLHSELNLSSLELGDSALYFCASSVGSGWTDTQYFGPGTRLTVL.

This rearrangement joins TRBV7-6 to TRBJ2-2; 7 bases map to TRBD2. The CDR3 runs to 16 residues. Germline CDR1 and CDR2: SGHVS and FNYEAQ. The J segment lost 2 bases and the V segment lost 0 bases, leaving 3 bases of the junction unmatched. In DNA form, the CDR3 reads TGTGCCAGCAGCTTAGCCCGAGCGGGAAACACCGGGGAGCTGTTTTTT. Amino acids: CASSLARAGNTGELFF.

A single count supports this clone. The chain combines TRBV11-2 with TRBJ2-3; 8 bases agree with TRBD1. The V segment lost 7 bases and the J segment 6 bases; nucleotides outside the gene matches: 18. The CDR3 covers 17 residues. The germline V gene encodes CDR1 SGHAT and CDR2 FQNNGV. The CDR3 DNA reads TGTGCCAGCACCCAATCGACAGGGGCGGGTGGAGCGGATACGCAGTATTTT. Encoded protein: CASTQSTGAGGADTQYF. The variable domain in full, completed from reference TRBV11-2 and TRBJ2-3, reads EAGVAQSPRYKIIEKRQSVAFWCNPISGHATLYWYQQILGQGPKLLIQFQNNGVVDDSQLPKDRFSAERLKGVDSTLKIQPAKLEDSAVYLCASTQSTGAGGADTQYFGPGTRLTVL.

This clone showed up just a few times. This chain links TRBV4-2 with TRBJ1-2; unclear D gene. The V gene's germline CDR1 is LGHNA and CDR2 YNFKEQ. The CDR3 contains 15 residues. V was pared by 0 bases and J by 4 bases, with 12 bases between. CDR3 sequence (DNA): TGTGCCAGCAGCCAAGATCTTGAACGGTCCTATGGCTACACCTTC. Its translation: CASSQDLERSYGYTF.

This chain uses TRBV3-1 (or the pseudogene TRBV3-2) with TRBJ2-2, with 14 bases that match TRBD2. Trimming cost V 3 bases and J 4 bases; bases outside gene matches: 1. Germline V lookup: CDR1 LGHDT, CDR2 YNNKEL (reference sequence). This CDR3 has 16 amino acids. The CDR3, as DNA: TGTGCCAGCAGCCAGACTAGCGGGAGGGCCACCGGGGAGCTGTTTTTT. It is translated as CASSQTSGRATGELFF.

On this clone: Within the sample, other DNA sequences also encode this same CDR3. This chain joins TRBV5-1 and TRBJ2-1, with a tentative D call TRBD1 (5 bases). V lost 0 bases to trimming and J lost 7 bases, with 8 bases between them. The CDR3 runs 13 residues. Germline CDR1 and CDR2: SGHRS and YFSETQ. The DNA for the CDR3 is TGCGCCAGCAGCTTGGCCTCAGGGAATGAGCAGTTCTTC. Protein product: CASSLASGNEQFF.

This clone was counted a single time. The CDR3 protein is CASSGGLAGLRAAQYF. CDR3 bases: TGTGCCAGCAGCGGGGGACTAGCGGGACTTCGGGCAGCCCAGTACTTC. The chain joins TRBV9 to TRBJ2-5, with 13 bases lining up with TRBD2. Germline lookup yields CDR1 SGDLS and CDR2 YYNGEE. The junction had 11 bases not matched to a gene; V was cut back by 3 bases and J by 9 bases. CDR3 length equals 16 residues.

This sequence joins TRBV30 and TRBJ1-1, with a possible D match to TRBD1 (5 bases). Germline CDR1 reads GTSNPN; CDR2 reads SVGIG (reference sequence). There are 13 residues in the CDR3. The V end lost 1 base, the J end lost 11 bases, and 17 bases lay between the germline ends. The CDR3 DNA reads TGTGCCTGGAGTGGTCAAGGGAGGGGCTACGCTTTCTTT. The encoded protein is CAWSGQGRGYAFF.

This chain joins TRBV12-3 or TRBV12-4 and TRBJ1-1; no clear D gene. The CDR3 extends over 12 amino acids. V lost 6 bases and J lost 1, with 6 bases in between. CDR3 bases: TGTGCCAGCAGAGGTCGGAACACTGAAGCTTTCTTT. Translating gives CASRGRNTEAFF.

This chain connects TRBV28 to TRBJ1-2; 8 bases agree with TRBD1. Per the germline V gene, CDR1 is MDHEN and CDR2 is SYDVKM. V shed 2 bases and J 3 bases; nucleotides not matched to a gene: 14. This CDR3 is built from 18 residues. As DNA, the CDR3 is TGTGCCAGCAGTTTAGAGGGAACAGGGGGTTGGGGGTACTATGGCTACACCTTC. Amino acids: CASSLEGTGGWGYYGYTF.

The J gene is TRBJ2-7, the V gene TRBV7-3, with 11 bases that match TRBD2. V shed 5 bases and J 6 bases; nucleotides not matched to a gene: 21. This CDR3 comprises 19 residues. The germline V gene encodes CDR1 SGHTA and CDR2 FQGTGA. The CDR3 region has the DNA TGTGCCAGCAGCCTACACCCCATAGTGACTAGCGGGACTTCTCGCGAGCAGTACTTC. As protein: CASSLHPIVTSGTSREQYF. The variable domain in full, completed from reference TRBV7-3 and TRBJ2-7, reads GAGVSQTPSNKVTEKGKYVELRCDPISGHTALYWYRQSLGQGPEFLIYFQGTGAADDSGLPNDRFFAVRPEGSVSTLKIQRTERGDSAVYLCASSLHPIVTSGTSREQYFGPGTRLTVT.

The CDR3 protein is CASSVAPGLAGGDEQFF. DNA of the CDR3: TGTGCCAGCAGCGTAGCCCCGGGACTAGCGGGAGGGGATGAGCAGTTCTTC. The gene calls are TRBV9 and TRBJ2-1; 16 nucleotides agree with TRBD2. V was pared by 0 bases and J by 8 bases, with 5 bases of the junction left unmatched. CDR1 is SGDLS, CDR2 YYNGEE, per germline. The CDR3 runs 17 residues.

The chain recombines TRBV6-1 with TRBJ2-3; no clear D gene. This CDR3 is built from 17 residues. CDR1 is MNHNS, CDR2 SASEGT, per germline. The ends were cut back, 2 bases at V and 0 bases at J, with 15 bases in the middle. CDR3 protein: CASSEISWGSSTDTQYF. The DNA of the CDR3 is TGTGCCAGCAGTGAAATTTCTTGGGGTTCAAGCACAGATACGCAGTATTTT.

This chain connects TRBV6-1 to TRBJ2-5; TRBD1 agrees at 8 bases. The CDR3 covers 17 residues. The germline V gene has CDR1 MNHNS and CDR2 SASEGT. Unmatched junction bases numbered 14, after V lost 4 bases and J lost 4 bases. CDR3 nucleotides: TGTGCCAGCAGTGTCGCCCCCCCAGGGGGCAACCGAGAGACCCAGTACTTC. It codes for CASSVAPPGGNRETQYF.

The V and J genes are TRBV3-1 (or the pseudogene TRBV3-2) and TRBJ2-7; D is ambiguous. Germline V lookup: CDR1 LGHDT, CDR2 YNNKEL (reference sequence). The CDR3 length is 14 residues. Trimming cost V 1 base and J 3 bases, with 10 bases left between them. The CDR3 reads CASSQVQKGYEQYF. The CDR3, as DNA: TGTGCCAGCAGCCAAGTCCAAAAGGGCTACGAGCAGTACTTC.

The chain recombines TRBV13 with TRBJ2-5; no reliable D call. V lost 5 bases to trimming and J lost 0 bases, with 4 bases between them. The germline V gene encodes CDR1 PRHDT and CDR2 FYEKMQ (reference sequence). CDR3 length: 12 amino acids. The CDR3, as DNA: TGTGCCAGCAGCCAGTACCAAGAGACCCAGTACTTC. This translates into CASSQYQETQYF.

The chain combines TRBV7-3 with TRBJ1-2, with TRBD1 identical over 9 bases. There are 16 residues in the CDR3. V shed 2 bases, J shed 7 bases, and the junction held 11 bases outside the gene matches. Germline values: CDR1 SGHTA, CDR2 FQGTGA. The CDR3 region has the DNA TGTGCCAGCAGCTTAGCACCGGGACAGGGTGAATCTGGCTACACCTTC. This gives the protein CASSLAPGQGESGYTF.

V is TRBV7-3 and J is TRBJ1-1, with a weak D call TRBD1 (5 bases). Germline-derived CDR1 and CDR2 are SGHTA and FQGTGA. Trimming shortened V by 4 bases and J by 4 bases, and 22 bases separated the two germline ends. This CDR3 region has 17 residues. CDR3 sequence: CASSSGLWQGWSTEAFF. The DNA for the CDR3 is TGTGCCAGCAGCTCGGGGCTATGGCAGGGATGGAGCACTGAAGCTTTCTTT.

The chain uses TRBV10-1 and TRBJ2-3; 7 nucleotides agree with TRBD2. The CDR3 runs to 15 residues. Trimming cost V 3 bases and J 4 bases; bases outside gene matches: 7. Germline V CDR1 and CDR2: WNHNN, SYGVQD (reference sequence). The CDR3 sequence: CASSDGGSTADTQYF. CDR3 DNA: TGCGCCAGCAGTGATGGCGGGAGCACAGCAGATACGCAGTATTTT.

V is TRBV10-3 and J is TRBJ2-7; no firm D call. CDR1 and CDR2 (germline): ENHRY, SYGVKD. The CDR3 runs to 12 residues. Trimming took 3 bases from V and 3 from J, leaving 6 bases between them. CDR3 sequence (DNA): TGTGCCATCAGTGAAGGGTTCTACGAGCAGTACTTC. Protein product: CAISEGFYEQYF.

This clone was counted between two and nine times. Other DNA sequences in the same sample also yield this CDR3. The CDR3 sequence is CASSLDGRGNTEAFF. CDR3 DNA sequence: TGCGCCAGCAGCTTGGATGGACGGGGGAACACTGAAGCTTTCTTT. The chain has TRBV5-1 and TRBJ1-1; unclear D gene. The V gene's germline CDR1 is SGHRS and CDR2 YFSETQ. The V and J ends lost 0 bases and 1 base respectively, with 10 bases between them. The CDR3 loop spans 15 amino acids.

The CDR3 here is CASSKTGMFEKLFF. CDR3 DNA: TGTGCCAGCTCAAAGACAGGGATGTTTGAAAAACTGTTTTTT. The rearrangement joins TRBV18 to TRBJ1-4, with TRBD1 matching over 7 bases. J gave up 7 bases and V 5 bases, and 7 bases lay outside the gene matches. The germline CDR1 and CDR2 sequences are KGHSH and LQKENI. The CDR3 length is 14 residues.